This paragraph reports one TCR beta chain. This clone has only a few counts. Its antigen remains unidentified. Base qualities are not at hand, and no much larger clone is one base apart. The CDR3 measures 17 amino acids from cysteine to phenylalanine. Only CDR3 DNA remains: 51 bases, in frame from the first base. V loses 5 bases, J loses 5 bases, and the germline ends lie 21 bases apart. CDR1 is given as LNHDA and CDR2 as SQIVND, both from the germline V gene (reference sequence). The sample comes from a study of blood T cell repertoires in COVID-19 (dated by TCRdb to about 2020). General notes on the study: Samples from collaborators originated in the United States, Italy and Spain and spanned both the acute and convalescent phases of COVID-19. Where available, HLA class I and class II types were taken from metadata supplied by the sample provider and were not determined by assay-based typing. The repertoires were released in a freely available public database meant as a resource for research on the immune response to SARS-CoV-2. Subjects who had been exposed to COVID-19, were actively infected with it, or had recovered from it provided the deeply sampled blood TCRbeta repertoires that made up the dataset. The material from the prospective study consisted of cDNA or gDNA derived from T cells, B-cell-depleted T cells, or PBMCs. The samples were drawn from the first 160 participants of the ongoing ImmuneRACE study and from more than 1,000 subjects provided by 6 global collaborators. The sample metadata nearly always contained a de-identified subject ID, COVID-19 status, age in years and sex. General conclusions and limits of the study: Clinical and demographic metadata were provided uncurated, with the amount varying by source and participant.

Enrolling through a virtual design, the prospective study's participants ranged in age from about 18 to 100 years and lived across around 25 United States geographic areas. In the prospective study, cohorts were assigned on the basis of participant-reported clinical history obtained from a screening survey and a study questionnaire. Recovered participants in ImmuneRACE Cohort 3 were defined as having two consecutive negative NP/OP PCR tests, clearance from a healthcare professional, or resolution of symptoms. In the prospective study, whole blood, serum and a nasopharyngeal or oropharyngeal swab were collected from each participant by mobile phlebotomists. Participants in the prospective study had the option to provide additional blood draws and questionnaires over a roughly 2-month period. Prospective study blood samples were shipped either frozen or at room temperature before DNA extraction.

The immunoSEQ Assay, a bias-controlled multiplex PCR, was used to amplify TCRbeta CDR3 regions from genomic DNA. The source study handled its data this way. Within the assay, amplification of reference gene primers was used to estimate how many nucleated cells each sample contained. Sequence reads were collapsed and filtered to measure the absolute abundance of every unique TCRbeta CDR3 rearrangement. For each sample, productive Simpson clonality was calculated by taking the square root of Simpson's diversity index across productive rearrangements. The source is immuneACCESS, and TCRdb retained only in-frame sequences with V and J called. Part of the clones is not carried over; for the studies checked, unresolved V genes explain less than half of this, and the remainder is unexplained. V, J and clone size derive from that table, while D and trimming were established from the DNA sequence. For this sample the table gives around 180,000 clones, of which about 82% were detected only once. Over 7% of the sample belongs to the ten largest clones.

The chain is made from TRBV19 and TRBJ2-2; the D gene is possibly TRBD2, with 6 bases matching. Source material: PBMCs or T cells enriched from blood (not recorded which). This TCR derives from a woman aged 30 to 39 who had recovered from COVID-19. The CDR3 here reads CASSSSLGGRGTGELFF. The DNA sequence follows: TGTGCCAGTAGTTCCTCCCTAGGTGGTCGGGGGACCGGGGAGCTGTTTTTT.